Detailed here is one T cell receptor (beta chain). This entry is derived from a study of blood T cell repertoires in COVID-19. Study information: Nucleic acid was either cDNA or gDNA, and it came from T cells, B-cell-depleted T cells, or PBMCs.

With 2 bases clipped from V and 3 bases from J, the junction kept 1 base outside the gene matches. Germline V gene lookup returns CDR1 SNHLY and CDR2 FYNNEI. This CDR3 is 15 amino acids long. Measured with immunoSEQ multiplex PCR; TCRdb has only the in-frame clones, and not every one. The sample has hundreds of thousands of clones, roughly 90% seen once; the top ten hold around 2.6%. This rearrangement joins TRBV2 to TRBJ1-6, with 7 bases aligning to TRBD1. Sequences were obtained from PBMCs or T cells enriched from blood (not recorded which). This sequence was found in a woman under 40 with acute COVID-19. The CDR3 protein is CASSERDSYNSPLHF. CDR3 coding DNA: TGTGCCAGCAGTGAACGGGACAGCTATAATTCACCCCTCCACTTT.